This TCR beta chain is from a study of molecular identifiers for immune sequencing clone quantification. At the level of the study: Naive CD8 RNA (approximately 20,000 or 100,000 cells) was divided into five aliquots, with four sequenced. Study observations and caveats: Clones of above 20 RNA copies carried over 99% of effector molecules; in naive cells they carried under 1%.

Bulk TCR libraries were made with methods that had been previously described and with listed TCR primers. Each CDR3 protein gets one entry after TCRdb re-called the PCR reads with MiXCR. The sample shows 60,000 to 70,000 distinct CDR3 sequences, around 17% of them seen only once. Germline CDR1 reads ENHRY; CDR2 reads SYGVKD. V lost 2 bases and J 5 bases, leaving 7 bases between the germline ends. CDR3 length: 13 residues. Sorting isolated naive CD8 T cells as CD8+CD4-CCR7+CD45RA+ events. This clonotype was picked up many times. What it binds is not known. Sequencing was performed on naive CD8+ T cells from blood, with Jurkat cell RNA spiked in. Subset described: FACS-sorted CD8+CD4-CCR7+CD45RA+ naive T cells. This receptor was taken from a human donor in good health. Some libraries in this study had Jurkat cell RNA spiked in. The J gene is TRBJ2-1, the V gene TRBV10-3; D is ambiguous. CDR3 coding DNA: TGTGCCATCAGTGAGGGGGTTAACAATGAGCAGTTCTTC. This encodes CAISEGVNNEQFF.